One sample yielded the 20 T cell receptor beta chains listed below, sequenced in a study of OX40 agonist ivuxolimab in advanced cancers. Data came from immunoSEQ multiplex PCR; TCRdb stores just in-frame clones and leaves some out. The repertoire holds 65,000 to 90,000 clones, with over 75% as singletons. Sample: CD4+ or CD8+ T cells sorted from blood, taken in a trial of the OX40 agonist ivuxolimab. These receptors originate from an adult with an advanced solid tumor such as melanoma, head and neck, liver or kidney cancer.

The CDR3 sequence: CASSPKGQGIVGANVLTF. CDR3 nucleotides: TGTGCCAGCAGCCCCAAGGGACAGGGAATCGTTGGGGCCAACGTCCTGACTTTC. The genes are TRBV5-6 and TRBJ2-6, with 9 bases that match TRBD1. J lost 3 bases, V lost 4 bases, and 11 bases had no gene match. Germline loops: CDR1 SGHDT, CDR2 YYEEEE. The CDR3 is made up of 18 amino acids.

The gene calls are TRBV27 and TRBJ1-5, with a possible D match to TRBD1 (5 bases). This CDR3 has 16 residues. V was cut by 0 bases and J by 2 bases, with 11 bases left in between. Germline V lookup: CDR1 MNHEY, CDR2 SMNVEV (reference sequence). The CDR3 loop reads CASSLSGGGGNQPQHF. The CDR3 region has the DNA TGTGCCAGCAGTTTATCCGGGGGAGGCGGCAATCAGCCCCAGCATTTT.

The V and J genes are TRBV11-2 and TRBJ2-6; D is possibly TRBD1 or TRBD2 (5 bases each). CDR3 length: 16 residues. The V end was cut by 9 bases, the J end by 0 bases, with 15 bases between. CDR1 SGHAT and CDR2 FQNNGV come from the germline V gene. The CDR3 region has the DNA TGTGCCAGTCACCGGGACGTACACTCTGGGGCCAACGTCCTGACTTTC. Its protein is CASHRDVHSGANVLTF.

CDR3 DNA sequence: TGTGCCAGCAGCTTCACTTCTAGCGGGGGAAGCTCCTACGAGCAGTACTTC. It codes for CASSFTSSGGSSYEQYF. V is TRBV7-6 and J is TRBJ2-7; 10 nucleotides agree with TRBD2. The germline gives CDR1 SGHVS, CDR2 FNYEAQ. V shed 3 bases and J 0 bases; nucleotides not matched to a gene: 8. The CDR3 loop spans 17 amino acids.

The V and J genes are TRBV5-5 and TRBJ1-5, with D unclear. The ends were cut back, 1 base at V and 4 bases at J, with 9 bases in the middle. The CDR3 runs 14 residues. The germline CDR1 and CDR2 sequences are SGHKS and YYEKEE (reference sequence). This CDR3 is CASSLQDINQPQHF. The CDR3 region has the DNA TGTGCCAGCAGCTTGCAAGACATTAATCAGCCCCAGCATTTT.

The chain couples TRBV7-2 to TRBJ2-1; D uncertain. Germline lookup yields CDR1 SGHTA and CDR2 FQGNSA. V shed 3 bases and J shed 8 bases, with 8 bases lying between them. This CDR3 spans 12 amino acids. CDR3 sequence reads: CASSLIHHEQFF. The DNA of the CDR3 is TGTGCCAGCAGCTTGATCCACCATGAGCAGTTCTTC.

This sequence joins TRBV7-9 and TRBJ2-1; D perhaps matches TRBD2 (7 bases). The V end lost 0 bases, the J end lost 12 bases, and 18 bases lay between the germline ends. Per germline, CDR1 SEHNR and CDR2 FQNEAQ (reference sequence). The CDR3 has 15 residues. The CDR3 spells CASSLASGQGRGQFF. In DNA, the CDR3 is TGTGCCAGCAGCTTAGCGTCGGGGCAGGGGAGGGGGCAGTTCTTC.

This chain links TRBV6-1 with TRBJ1-5; the D gene is possibly TRBD1 (6 bases). CDR1 is MNHNS, CDR2 SASEGT, per germline. The CDR3 sequence is 14 residues long. V lost 6 bases to trimming and J lost 5 bases, with 14 bases between them. The CDR3 region has the DNA TGTGCCAGCAGGCGGACAGCAGTCGATCAGCCCCAGCATTTT. It yields the protein CASRRTAVDQPQHF.

The CDR3 loop is CATRPYLEQYF. The DNA of the CDR3 is TGTGCCACCCGTCCGTACCTCGAGCAGTACTTC. The chain recombines TRBV6-1 with TRBJ2-7; D remains unclear. V lost 10 bases and J 6 bases, leaving 13 bases between the germline ends. This CDR3 spans 11 amino acids. Per the germline V gene, CDR1 is MNHNS and CDR2 is SASEGT.

This chain joins TRBV7-2 and TRBJ2-5; D gene ambiguous. In germline, CDR1 is SGHTA, CDR2 FQGNSA. This CDR3 comprises 14 residues. The germline V and J ends were trimmed by 2 bases and 0 bases, with 7 bases remaining between them. The CDR3 DNA follows: TGTGCCAGCAGCTTAAGTCACCACCAAGAGACCCAGTACTTC. As protein: CASSLSHHQETQYF.

The table lists this clone with a few counts. CDR3 loop: CASSMGDARDGLYGYTF. The CDR3, as DNA: TGTGCCAGTAGTATGGGGGACGCGAGGGACGGACTCTATGGCTACACCTTC. This chain connects TRBV19 to TRBJ1-2; the D gene is possibly TRBD1 (5 bases). The CDR3 consists of 17 residues. V was trimmed by 3 bases and J by 4 bases, leaving 21 bases between them. Germline loops: CDR1 LNHDA, CDR2 SQIVND (reference sequence).

The rearrangement uses TRBV5-1 and TRBJ2-3; 8 nucleotides align to TRBD2. V lost 4 bases, J lost 4 bases, and 11 bases stayed unmatched. From germline, CDR1 is SGHRS and CDR2 YFSETQ. The CDR3 sequence is 16 residues long. CDR3 region: CASSPAHGTSADTQYF. In nucleotides, the CDR3 is TGCGCCAGCAGCCCGGCCCACGGGACTAGTGCAGATACGCAGTATTTT. The full variable domain, with the rest looked up from reference TRBV5-1 and TRBJ2-3, is KAGVTQTPRYLIKTRGQQVTLSCSPISGHRSVSWYQQTPGQGLQFLFEYFSETQRNKGNFPGRFSGRQFSNSRSEMNVSTLELGDSALYLCASSPAHGTSADTQYFGPGTRLTVL.

The chain recombines TRBV4-1 with TRBJ2-1, with 14 bases matching TRBD2. The CDR3 sequence is 17 residues long. Germline CDR1 and CDR2: MGHRA and YSYEKL. Germline trimming cut 4 bases from V and 8 bases from J; bases unmatched to any gene: 10. As DNA, the CDR3 is TGCGCCAGCAGCCTACAGACTAGCGGGGGGGATCTGTATGAGCAGTTCTTC. Its protein is CASSLQTSGGDLYEQFF.

The V and J genes are TRBV19 and TRBJ1-5; 7 nucleotides agree with TRBD1. The V and J ends lost 3 bases and 3 bases, in that order; junction bases with no gene match: 2. Germline loops: CDR1 LNHDA, CDR2 SQIVND (reference sequence). The CDR3 totals 14 residues. The CDR3, as DNA: TGTGCCAGTAGTATGGGGACAGTCAATCAGCCCCAGCATTTT. This sequence encodes CASSMGTVNQPQHF.

The rearrangement joins TRBV7-2 to TRBJ2-7; tentative D call: TRBD1 (8 bases). The germline V and J ends were trimmed by 5 bases and 4 bases, with 21 bases remaining between them. The CDR3 length is 16 residues. From germline, CDR1 is SGHTA and CDR2 FQGNSA. The CDR3 reads CASSLKAHRGGYEQYF. The CDR3 DNA is TGTGCCAGCAGCCTTAAGGCTCACAGGGGGGGGTACGAGCAGTACTTC.

J is TRBJ2-6 and V is TRBV6-4; no reliable D call. From germline, CDR1 is MRHNA and CDR2 SNTAGT. V was clipped by 0 bases and J by 2 bases, with 8 bases between them. The CDR3 has 16 amino acids. CDR3 amino acids: CASSDSGFTGANVLTF. CDR3 nucleotide sequence: TGTGCCAGCAGTGACTCTGGTTTCACTGGGGCCAACGTCCTGACTTTC.

The J gene is TRBJ2-2, the V gene TRBV7-3; D tentatively fits TRBD1 or TRBD2 (5 bases each). Trimming cost V 6 bases and J 3 bases, with 11 bases left between them. The CDR3 extends over 14 amino acids. From germline, CDR1 is SGHTA and CDR2 FQGTGA. CDR3 sequence: CASSSQGHTGELFF. In nucleotides, the CDR3 is TGTGCCAGCAGTTCCCAGGGACACACCGGGGAGCTGTTTTTT.

V gene TRBV4-3 combines with J gene TRBJ1-2, with D perhaps matching TRBD1 (6 bases). The CDR3 covers 14 residues. CDR1 LGHNA and CDR2 YSLEER come from the germline V gene. V was shortened by 3 bases and J by 7 bases, with 15 bases between the two germline ends. The CDR3 sequence is CASSHADRTLGYTF. The CDR3 DNA is TGCGCCAGCAGCCATGCTGACAGGACGCTTGGCTACACCTTC.

The chain has TRBV19 and TRBJ2-3, with D perhaps matching TRBD1 (5 bases). Deletions cut 5 bases from V and 0 bases from J, with 27 bases between. This CDR3 region has 20 residues. Germline V CDR1 and CDR2: LNHDA, SQIVND (reference sequence). The DNA for the CDR3 is TGTGCCAGTAGTTCCCCAGGGTTGGCCCAGCGCCGGTTCAGCACAGATACGCAGTATTTT. Protein: CASSSPGLAQRRFSTDTQYF.

The rearrangement uses TRBV7-2 and TRBJ2-7; 11 positions match TRBD2. With V trimmed by 1 base and J by 2 bases, 1 base remained unmatched. Germline V gene lookup returns CDR1 SGHTA and CDR2 FQGNSA. The CDR3 totals 15 residues. DNA of the CDR3: TGTGCCAGCAGCTTAGTTAGCGGGGGGGCCTACGAGCAGTACTTC. This encodes CASSLVSGGAYEQYF.